A single TCR beta chain is shown here with its context. Its antigen is unidentified. Sequencing was performed with immunoSEQ multiplex PCR; in TCRdb, only in-frame clones are kept and a portion is missing. The sample consists of about 100,000 clones, over 75% of them appearing once. The sample is drawn from a study of OX40 agonist ivuxolimab in advanced cancers. Germline lookup yields CDR1 SGDLS and CDR2 YYNGEE. The V segment lost 0 bases and the J segment 9 bases; nucleotides outside the gene matches: 6. This CDR3 has 15 amino acids. General study results and limits: Patients with a partial response at 0.1-3.0 mg/kg had among the lowest clonal expansion. Relative to CD4+ cells, CD8+ T cells on average had more expanded clones.

Systemic immunosuppression or autoimmune disease history was grounds to exclude patients. The chain links TRBV9 to TRBJ2-1, with 10 bases fitting TRBD2. The clonotype originates from an adult with an advanced solid tumor such as melanoma, head and neck, liver or kidney cancer. The sample was CD4+ or CD8+ T cells sorted from blood, taken in a trial of the OX40 agonist ivuxolimab. The CDR3 loop is CASSVEETSGLEQFF. The CDR3 bases are TGTGCCAGCAGCGTAGAGGAGACTAGCGGGCTTGAGCAGTTCTTC. Drawing the rest from reference TRBV9 and TRBJ2-1, the complete variable domain is DSGVTQTPKHLITATGQRVTLRCSPRSGDLSVYWYQQSLDQGLQFLIQYYNGEERAKGNILERFSAQQFPDLHSELNLSSLELGDSALYFCASSVEETSGLEQFFGPGTRLTVL.